This T cell receptor (beta chain) is drawn from a study of blood T cell repertoires in COVID-19. Study background: Sites in the United States, Italy and Spain provided acute and convalescent COVID-19 samples. The cDNA or gDNA used as material had been derived from T cells, B-cell-depleted T cells, or PBMCs.

The CDR3 extends over 17 amino acids. Between the trimmed V and J ends, which lost 5 bases and 15 bases, there was a span of 33 bases. Per the study methods: Reference gene primer amplification gave nucleated cell count estimates. Sequencing used immunoSEQ multiplex PCR; TCRdb keeps in-frame clones, though not all of them. That table is the source of V, J and clone size, and D and trimming were worked out from the DNA. The repertoire consists of around 200,000 clones, with around 87% occurring once and the leading ten covering 0.7% to 0.9%. Material for sequencing was peripheral blood. This clonotype was sampled from a woman in her late teens or twenties who had recovered from COVID-19. The rearrangement uses TRBV5-3 and TRBJ1-5; no firm D call. TRBV5-3 is filed as an ORF, its function uncertain. The CDR3 region has the DNA TGTGCCAGAAGATTCCATTGGTGGGGAGGGCCAACCCACATAGGGCATTTT. Translating it yields CARRFHWWGGPTHIGHF.